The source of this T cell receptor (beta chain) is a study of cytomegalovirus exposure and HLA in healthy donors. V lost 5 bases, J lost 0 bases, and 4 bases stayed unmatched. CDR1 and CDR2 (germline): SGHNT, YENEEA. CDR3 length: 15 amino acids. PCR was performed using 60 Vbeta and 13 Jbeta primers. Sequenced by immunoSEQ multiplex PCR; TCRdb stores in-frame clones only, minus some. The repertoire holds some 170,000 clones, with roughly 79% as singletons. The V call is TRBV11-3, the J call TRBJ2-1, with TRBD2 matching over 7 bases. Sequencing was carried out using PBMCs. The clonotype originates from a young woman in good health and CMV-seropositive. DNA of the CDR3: TGTGCCAGCAGCCCCGGGGGGAGCTCCTACAATGAGCAGTTCTTC. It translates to CASSPGGSSYNEQFF. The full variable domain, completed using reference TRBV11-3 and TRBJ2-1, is EAGVVQSPRYKIIEKKQPVAFWCNPISGHNTLYWYLQNLGQGPELLIRYENEEAVDDSQLPKDRFSAERLKGVDSTLKIQPAELGDSAVYLCASSPGGSSYNEQFFGPGTRLTVL.